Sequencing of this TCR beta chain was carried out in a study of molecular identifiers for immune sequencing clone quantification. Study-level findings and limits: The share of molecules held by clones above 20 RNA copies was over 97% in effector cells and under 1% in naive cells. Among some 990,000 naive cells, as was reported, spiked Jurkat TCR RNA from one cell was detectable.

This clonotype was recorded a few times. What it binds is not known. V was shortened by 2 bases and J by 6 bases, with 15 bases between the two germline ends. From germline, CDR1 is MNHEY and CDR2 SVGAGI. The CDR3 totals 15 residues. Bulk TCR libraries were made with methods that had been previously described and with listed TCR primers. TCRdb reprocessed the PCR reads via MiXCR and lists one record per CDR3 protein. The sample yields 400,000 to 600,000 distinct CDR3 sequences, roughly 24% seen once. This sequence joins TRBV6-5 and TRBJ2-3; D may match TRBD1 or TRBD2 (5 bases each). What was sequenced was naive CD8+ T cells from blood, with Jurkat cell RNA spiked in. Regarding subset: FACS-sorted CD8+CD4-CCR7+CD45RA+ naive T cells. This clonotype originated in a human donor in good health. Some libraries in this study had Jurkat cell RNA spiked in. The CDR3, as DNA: TGTGCCAGCAGTTACATGAGTGGGGCGGGTGATACGCAGTATTTT. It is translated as CASSYMSGAGDTQYF.